The T cell receptor (beta chain) described here comes from a study of blood T cells in healthy people across ages. Study-level findings and limits: There was a strong correlation between TCR beta diversity and naive T cell percentage.

With respect to this clonotype: Its antigen is as yet unknown.

The CDR3 sequence is 12 residues long. V lost 2 bases and J 5 bases, leaving 6 bases between the germline ends. Per germline, CDR1 MDHEN and CDR2 SYDVKM. The study drew donors from healthy Caucasian individuals in Russia aged about 6 to 90. A second about 6 to 12 cycle PCR used barcoded and J-beta primers. TCRdb ran MiXCR on the 5' RACE reads and lists one entry per CDR3 protein. The sample contains hundreds of thousands of distinct CDR3 sequences, 40% to 45% of which appear only once. Sequenced material: blood. The chain carries TRBV28 and TRBJ1-1, with D hard to call. The receptor was isolated from a man older than 75 in good health. CDR3 residues: CASSLGVTEAFF. The CDR3 region has the DNA TGTGCCAGCAGTTTAGGGGTAACTGAAGCTTTCTTT. Supplemented by reference TRBV28 and TRBJ1-1, the full variable domain reads DVKVTQSSRYLVKRTGEKVFLECVQDMDHENMFWYRQDPGLGLRLIYFSYDVKMKEKGDIPEGYSVSREKKERFSLILESASTNQTSMYLCASSLGVTEAFFGQGTRLTVV.